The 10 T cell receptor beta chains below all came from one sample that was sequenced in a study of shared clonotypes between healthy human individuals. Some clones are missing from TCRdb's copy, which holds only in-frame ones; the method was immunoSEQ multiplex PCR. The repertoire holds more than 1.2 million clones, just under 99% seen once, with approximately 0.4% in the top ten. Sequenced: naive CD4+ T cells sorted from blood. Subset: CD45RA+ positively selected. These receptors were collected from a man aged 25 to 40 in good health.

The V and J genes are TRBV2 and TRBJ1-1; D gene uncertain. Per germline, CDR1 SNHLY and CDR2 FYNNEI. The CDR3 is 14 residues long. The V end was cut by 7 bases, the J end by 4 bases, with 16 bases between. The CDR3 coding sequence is TGTGCCAGCAAAAGCCCAAGTTCGGCCACTGAAGCTTTCTTT. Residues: CASKSPSSATEAFF.

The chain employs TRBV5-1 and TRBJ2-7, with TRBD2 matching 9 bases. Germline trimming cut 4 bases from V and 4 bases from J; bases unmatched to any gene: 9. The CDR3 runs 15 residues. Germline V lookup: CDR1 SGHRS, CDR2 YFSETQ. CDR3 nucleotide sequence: TGCGCCAGCAGCCCGGGACTAGCTCTCCCTTACGAGCAGTACTTC. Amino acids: CASSPGLALPYEQYF.

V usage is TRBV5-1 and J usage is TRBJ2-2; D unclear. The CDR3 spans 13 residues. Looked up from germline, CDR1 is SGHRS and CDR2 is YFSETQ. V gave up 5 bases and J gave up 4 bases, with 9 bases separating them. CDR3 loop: CASRPDVTGELFF. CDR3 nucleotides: TGCGCCAGCAGACCGGACGTCACCGGGGAGCTGTTTTTT.

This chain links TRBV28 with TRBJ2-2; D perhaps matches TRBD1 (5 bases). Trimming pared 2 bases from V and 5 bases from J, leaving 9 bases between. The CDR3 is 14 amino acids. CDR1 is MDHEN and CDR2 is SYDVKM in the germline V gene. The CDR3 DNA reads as TGTGCCAGCAGTTTACGACAGATAACCGGGGAGCTGTTTTTT. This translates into CASSLRQITGELFF.

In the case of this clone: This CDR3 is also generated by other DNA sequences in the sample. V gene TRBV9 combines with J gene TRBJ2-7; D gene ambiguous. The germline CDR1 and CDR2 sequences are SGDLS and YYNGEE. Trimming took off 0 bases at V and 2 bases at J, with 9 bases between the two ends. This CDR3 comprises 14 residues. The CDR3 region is CASSVAAGAYEQYF. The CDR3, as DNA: TGTGCCAGCAGCGTAGCGGCAGGAGCCTACGAGCAGTACTTC. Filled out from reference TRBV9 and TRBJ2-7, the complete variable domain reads DSGVTQTPKHLITATGQRVTLRCSPRSGDLSVYWYQQSLDQGLQFLIQYYNGEERAKGNILERFSAQQFPDLHSELNLSSLELGDSALYFCASSVAAGAYEQYFGPGTRLTVT.

In nucleotides, the CDR3 is TGCGCCAGCAGCCCGGGCCACGTCTTAGCGGGAGCCCGTGAGCTGTTTTTT. It translates to CASSPGHVLAGARELFF. V is TRBV5-1 and J is TRBJ2-2, with TRBD2 identical over 9 bases. Losses at the gene ends were 4 bases for V and 11 bases for J; bases not matched to a gene: 18. The CDR3 is 17 residues long. Looked up from germline, CDR1 is SGHRS and CDR2 is YFSETQ.

The CDR3 DNA reads TGTGCCAGCAGTTCAACAGGGGGCATCGCAGATACGCAGTATTTT. This encodes CASSSTGGIADTQYF. This chain uses TRBV6-6 with TRBJ2-3; 9 bases are shared with TRBD1. This CDR3 comprises 15 residues. With 4 bases clipped from V and 4 bases from J, the junction kept 6 bases outside the gene matches. The germline V gene encodes CDR1 MNHNY and CDR2 SVGAGI (reference sequence).

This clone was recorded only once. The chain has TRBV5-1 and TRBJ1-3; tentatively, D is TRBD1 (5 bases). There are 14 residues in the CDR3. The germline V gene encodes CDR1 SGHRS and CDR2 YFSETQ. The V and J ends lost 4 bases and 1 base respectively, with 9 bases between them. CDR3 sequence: CASSDPGSGNTIYF. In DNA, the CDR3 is TGCGCCAGCAGCGACCCAGGGTCTGGAAACACCATATATTTT.

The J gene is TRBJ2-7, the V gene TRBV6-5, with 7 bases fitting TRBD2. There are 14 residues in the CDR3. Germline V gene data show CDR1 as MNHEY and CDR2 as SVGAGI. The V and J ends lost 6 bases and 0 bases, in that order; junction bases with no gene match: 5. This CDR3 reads CASSELALSYEQYF. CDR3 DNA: TGTGCCAGCAGCGAACTAGCGCTCTCCTACGAGCAGTACTTC.

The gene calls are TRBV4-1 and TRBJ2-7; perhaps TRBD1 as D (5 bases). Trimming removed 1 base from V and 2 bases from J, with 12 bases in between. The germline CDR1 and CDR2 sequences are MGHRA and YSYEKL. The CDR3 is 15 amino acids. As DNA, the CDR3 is TGCGCCAGCAGCCAAGTTCAGGGTGGCCCCTACGAGCAGTACTTC. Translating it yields CASSQVQGGPYEQYF.